These T cell receptor beta chains were read from a single sample in a study of cytomegalovirus exposure and HLA in healthy donors. The method was immunoSEQ multiplex PCR; TCRdb's version includes in-frame clones alone and lacks a portion of them. The sample holds tens of thousands of clones, about 80% seen once. The specimen sequenced was PBMCs. These receptors were taken from a woman aged 45 to 65 in good health and CMV-seropositive. Both conserved end residues are part of each CDR3. D genes are given only for firm matches. The size field is filled for only some rows; it gives once, few, many or a size class.

d_gene	j_gene	abundance	v_gene	CDR3nt	CDR3aa
NA	TRBJ1-1	NA	TRBV6-1	TGTGCCAGCGCCCAAGAGGCTGAAGCTTTCTTT	CASAQEAEAFF
NA	TRBJ1-1	NA	TRBV5-1	TGCGCCAGCAGCTTGGCCATCGCCGGGTCAGAAGCTTTCTTT	CASSLAIAGSEAFF
NA	TRBJ2-4	NA	TRBV6-4	TGTGCCAGCTCAAGTGGCGCAGGTAACATTCAGTACTTC	CASSSGAGNIQYF
TRBD1	TRBJ2-2	NA	TRBV7-8	TGTGCCAGCAGCTTAATTCTTGGACAGGGGATCCAAACGAACACCGGGGAGCTGTTTTTT	CASSLILGQGIQTNTGELFF
TRBD2	TRBJ2-1	NA	TRBV2	TGTGCCAGCAACGAGCGGGAGTTTCATGAGCAGTTCTTC	CASNEREFHEQFF
NA	TRBJ1-1	NA	TRBV9	TGTGCCAGCAGCGTAGGAGGGTCAATAACTGAAGCTTTCTTT	CASSVGGSITEAFF
TRBD1	TRBJ1-2	few	TRBV5-5	TGTGCCAGCAGCTTGGGGACAGGTCCTAACTATGGCTACACCTTC	CASSLGTGPNYGYTF
TRBD1	TRBJ1-1	NA	TRBV27	TGTGCCAGCAGCTTGACAGGGGGCTTGTTTGAAGCTTTCTTT	CASSLTGGLFEAFF
NA	TRBJ1-1	NA	TRBV6-1	TGTGCCAGCAGTGAAGGCTACCCTGAAGCTTTCTTT	CASSEGYPEAFF
NA	TRBJ2-5	NA	TRBV30	TGTGCCTGGAGTAGGGGAGGAGAGACCCAGTACTTC	CAWSRGGETQYF
TRBD2	TRBJ2-7	few	TRBV6-1	TGTGCCAGCAGTGGGGAGGGTGGGGTCGGGTACGAGCAGTACTTC	CASSGEGGVGYEQYF
NA	TRBJ2-2	NA	TRBV7-2	TGTGCCAGCAGTCGACAGAACACCGGGGAGCTGTTTTTT	CASSRQNTGELFF
NA	TRBJ1-6	NA	TRBV7-9	TGTGCCAGCAGCCTACCGGGGAATTCACCCCTCCACTTT	CASSLPGNSPLHF
NA	TRBJ1-1	NA	TRBV7-8	TGTGCCAGCAGCTTAGCCGGGTCTGGGGCTTTCTTT	CASSLAGSGAFF
NA	TRBJ1-5	NA	TRBV2	TGTGCCAGCAGTGAACATAGCGGTAGCAATCAGCCCCAGCATTTT	CASSEHSGSNQPQHF
NA	TRBJ2-3	NA	TRBV7-9	TGTGCCAGCAGCTTCTTATTCGGGGCCCAGGGGAGCTCAGATACGCAGTATTTT	CASSFLFGAQGSSDTQYF
NA	TRBJ2-2	NA	TRBV5-4	TGTGCCAGCAGCGCTATTGACCTAGAGGCCGGGGAGCTGTTTTTT	CASSAIDLEAGELFF
NA	TRBJ1-5	once	TRBV10-3	TGTGCCATCAGTGATTTTATGTCGCAGGCTTCGAGTGGCCAGCCCCAGCATTTT	CAISDFMSQASSGQPQHF
TRBD2	TRBJ2-2	few	TRBV12-5	TGTGCTAGTGCGGTAGCGGGGGGCTTCACCGGGGAGCTGTTTTTT	CASAVAGGFTGELFF
NA	TRBJ1-1	NA	TRBV6-6	TGTGCCAGCAGAAGACAGGAGAACACTGAAGCTTTCTTT	CASRRQENTEAFF
NA	TRBJ2-2	NA	TRBV19	TGTGCCAGTAGTCCTGCCCCCTGGAGCGGAGGGACCGGGGAGCTGTTTTTT	CASSPAPWSGGTGELFF
NA	TRBJ1-1	NA	TRBV5-1	TGCGCCAGCAGCTCCGCCTTAGGAGGGTGGACTGAAGCTTTCTTT	CASSSALGGWTEAFF
TRBD2	TRBJ2-5	NA	TRBV5-6	TGTGCCAGCAGCGCGGGCCCGGGACTAGCGACAGAGACCCAGTACTTC	CASSAGPGLATETQYF
TRBD1	TRBJ2-1	NA	TRBV7-2	TGTGCCAGCAGCTTAGCCCCAGGGGGTCGCAATGAGCAGTTCTTC	CASSLAPGGRNEQFF
NA	TRBJ1-1	many	TRBV10-3	TGTGCCAAGGCCAGGATGAACACTGAAGCTTTCTTT	CAKARMNTEAFF
NA	TRBJ2-3	NA	TRBV7-2	TGTGCCAGCAGAGGGCGGGATATAGATACGCAGTATTTT	CASRGRDIDTQYF
NA	TRBJ2-5	once	TRBV5-1	TGCGCCAGCAGCTTGGGCGGCGAGTACCAAGAGACCCAGTACTTC	CASSLGGEYQETQYF
TRBD1	TRBJ1-2	NA	TRBV29-1	TGCAGCGTTGAAGAGGGACAGGGTGATCATGGCTACACCTTC	CSVEEGQGDHGYTF
TRBD2	TRBJ2-3	NA	TRBV30	TGTGCCTGGAGCTTTAGCGGGGGGGCCGTGGGCACAGATACGCAGTATTTT	CAWSFSGGAVGTDTQYF
TRBD2	TRBJ2-1	few	TRBV7-9	TGTGCCAGCAGCTTCCCCTTACTAGCGGGAGTGTACAATGAGCAGTTCTTC	CASSFPLLAGVYNEQFF
NA	TRBJ2-2	NA	TRBV11-2	TGTGCCAGCAGCTTAGGTGGCGGCGTCACCGGGGAGCTGTTTTTT	CASSLGGGVTGELFF
TRBD1	TRBJ2-7	NA	TRBV14	TGTGCCAGCAGCCAACTCCGACAGGGTTGGGGGGAGCAGTACTTC	CASSQLRQGWGEQYF
NA	TRBJ1-1	once	TRBV2	TGTGCCAGCAGTAATCCAGGGGCCGGACCGAACACTGAAGCTTTCTTT	CASSNPGAGPNTEAFF
NA	TRBJ2-3	NA	TRBV7-2	TGTGCCAGCAGCTTTGACAGGTCCACAGATACGCAGTATTTT	CASSFDRSTDTQYF
NA	TRBJ1-1	NA	TRBV5-4	TGTGCCAGCAGCCCCGAATGGGAGACTGAAGCTTTCTTT	CASSPEWETEAFF
NA	TRBJ1-1	NA	TRBV2	TGTGCCAGCACCCCACGCGGTTTAAGGAACACTGAAGCTTTCTTT	CASTPRGLRNTEAFF
TRBD2	TRBJ2-5	NA	TRBV10-2	TGCGCCAGCAGTGTACTAGCGGGAGAGACCCAGTACTTC	CASSVLAGETQYF
TRBD2	TRBJ2-1	NA	TRBV5-1	TGCGCCAGCAACAAAGCGGGGGTGACCTACAATGAGCAGTTCTTC	CASNKAGVTYNEQFF
NA	TRBJ1-6	NA	TRBV30	TGTGCCTGGAGTTCCCTATATAATTCACCCCTCCACTTT	CAWSSLYNSPLHF
TRBD1	TRBJ2-3	NA	TRBV7-3	TGTGCCAGCGCGGGACAGGGGGCGAGTCGAGATACGCAGTATTTT	CASAGQGASRDTQYF
TRBD1	TRBJ1-3	once	TRBV5-1	TGCGCCAGCAGCCCCCGTATCGGGACAGGGAGGGACACCATATATTTT	CASSPRIGTGRDTIYF
NA	TRBJ2-7	NA	TRBV30	TGTGCCTTTTCGGGACAAGGTTACGAGCAGTACTTC	CAFSGQGYEQYF
NA	TRBJ1-6	NA	TRBV27	TGTGCCAGCAGTGTCCACTGGGGGCTAGTCTATAATTCACCCCTCCACTTT	CASSVHWGLVYNSPLHF
TRBD1	TRBJ2-7	NA	TRBV7-2	TGTGCCAGCAGCTTAAGAGCAGGGGGCGAGCAGTACTTC	CASSLRAGGEQYF
TRBD1	TRBJ1-1	NA	TRBV9	TGTGCCAGCAGTCCTTTCTGGGGACAGGGGACTGAAGCTTTCTTT	CASSPFWGQGTEAFF
NA	TRBJ1-6	NA	TRBV5-8	TGTGCCAGCAGCTCTGACGGGAGCTCCTATAATTCACCCCTCCACTTT	CASSSDGSSYNSPLHF
TRBD1	TRBJ1-2	NA	TRBV5-4	TGTGCCAGCAGCCTCGGACAGGAAACTTATGGCTACACCTTC	CASSLGQETYGYTF
NA	TRBJ2-5	NA	TRBV13	TGTGCCAGCAGCTTCGCAGGGGAAGGTCAAGAGACCCAGTACTTC	CASSFAGEGQETQYF
TRBD1	TRBJ1-2	once	TRBV14	TGTGCCAGCAGCCAAAGGCAGCCACGACAGGGGGCTGGAGGCTACACCTTC	CASSQRQPRQGAGGYTF